This TCR beta chain was observed in a study of shared clonotypes between healthy human individuals. Some clones are missing from TCRdb's copy, which holds only in-frame ones; the method was immunoSEQ multiplex PCR. The repertoire holds about a million clones, 76% seen once, with about 1.5% in the top ten. Notes on this clone: What it recognizes is unknown.

Findings and caveats of the study: With a handful of donors compared, around 5% of naive CD4 clonotypes were shared. In having few donors, the study represented limited genetic and exposure-history diversity.

This CDR3 contains 15 residues. Germline V lookup: CDR1 SGHTA, CDR2 FQGNSA. The V and J ends lost 5 bases and 5 bases respectively, with 17 bases between them. The chain is built from TRBV7-2 and TRBJ2-3, with D unclear. The TCR was taken from a man aged 18 to 30 in good health. The sample taken for sequencing was memory CD4+ T cells sorted from blood. The subset denotes: CD45RA-negative fraction. CDR3 DNA: TGTGCCAGCAGCCGACAAATATCTGAGCGAGATACGCAGTATTTT. As protein: CASSRQISERDTQYF.